The clone carrying this T cell receptor beta chain was counted only a few times. Its cognate antigen is unknown. The table came from immunoSEQ multiplex PCR; TCRdb's copy has only in-frame clones and leaves some out. This repertoire shows around 25,000 clones, more than 75% found once; its top ten account for around 1.1%. The data stem from a study of T cells in narcolepsy. Overall study findings and caveats: Comparing one patient's CSF and blood CD4+ clonotypes highlighted HCRT- and TRIB2-specific autoreactive clonotypes. Healthy controls reportedly lacked the autoreactive clonotypes serially found in patients' blood.

CDR1 and CDR2 (germline): SGHRS, YFSETQ. The CDR3 sequence is 15 residues long. The junction had 5 bases not matched to a gene; V was cut back by 0 bases and J by 3 bases. The V call is TRBV5-1, the J call TRBJ2-7; 8 bases fit TRBD2. This sequence originates from a human donor with narcolepsy. Sequencing input: CD45RA- memory CD4+ T cells from PBMCs. CDR3 loop: CASSLAGGAVYEQYF. Written as DNA, the CDR3 is TGCGCCAGCAGCTTGGCCGGGGGGGCGGTCTACGAGCAGTACTTC.